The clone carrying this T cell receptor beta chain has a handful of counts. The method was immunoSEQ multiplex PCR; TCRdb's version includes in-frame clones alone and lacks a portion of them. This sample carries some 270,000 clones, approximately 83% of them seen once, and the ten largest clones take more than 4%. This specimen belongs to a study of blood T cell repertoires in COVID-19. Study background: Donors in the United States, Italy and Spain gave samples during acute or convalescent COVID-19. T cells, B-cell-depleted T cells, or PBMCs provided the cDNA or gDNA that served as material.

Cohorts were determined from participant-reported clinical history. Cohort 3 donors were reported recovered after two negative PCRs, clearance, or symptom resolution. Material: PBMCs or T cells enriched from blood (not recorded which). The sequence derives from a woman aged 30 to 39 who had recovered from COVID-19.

The CDR3 nucleotides are TGTGCCTGGAGAGGGCGGATACAGGGATACTACAATGAGCAGTTCTTC. Protein: CAWRGRIQGYYNEQFF. This chain uses TRBV30 with TRBJ2-1, with a tentative D call TRBD1 (6 bases). Germline loops: CDR1 GTSNPN, CDR2 SVGIG (reference sequence). V lost 3 bases and J 3 bases, leaving 18 bases between the germline ends. The CDR3 length is 16 residues. The full variable domain, its missing parts supplied by reference TRBV30 and TRBJ2-1, is SQTIHQWPATLVQPVGSPLSLECTVEGTSNPNLYWYRQAAGRGLQLLFYSVGIGQISSEVPQNLSASRPQDRQFILSSKKLLLSDSGFYLCAWRGRIQGYYNEQFFGPGTRLTVL.